Presented here are 28 T cell receptor beta chains from one specimen sequenced in a study of blood T cell repertoires in COVID-19. The assay was immunoSEQ multiplex PCR, and TCRdb's table has in-frame clones only and misses some. Of some 180,000 clones listed, approximately 83% are singletons. The sample taken for sequencing was peripheral blood. Receptors were obtained from a middle-aged woman with COVID-19, enrolled during active disease.

The chain recombines TRBV5-1 with TRBJ2-5; TRBD2 might be the D (5 bases). From germline, CDR1 is SGHRS and CDR2 YFSETQ. V lost 4 bases, J lost 7 bases, and 17 bases lay in between. The CDR3 length is 14 residues. The chain's CDR3 is CASSPGGSEGTQYF. The CDR3 region has the DNA TGCGCCAGCAGCCCCGGTGGCTCAGAGGGGACCCAGTACTTC.

CDR3 in amino acids: CASSYSRQNTEAFF. The CDR3 coding sequence is TGTGCCAGCAGTTACTCGAGGCAGAACACTGAAGCTTTCTTT. The V and J genes are TRBV6-5 and TRBJ1-1, with D unresolved. The CDR3 has 14 residues. Trimming left V 0 bases short and J 1 base short, with 6 bases between. Germline CDR1 and CDR2: MNHEY and SVGAGI.

The sample holds one count of this clone. This chain uses TRBV5-4 with TRBJ2-4, with D possibly matching TRBD1 (6 bases). The germline V gene encodes CDR1 SGHNT and CDR2 YYREEE (reference sequence). Trimming shortened V by 2 bases and J by 2 bases, and 11 bases separated the two germline ends. This CDR3 region has 15 residues. CDR3 nucleotide sequence: TGTGCCAGCAGCTTCGAGCAGGGGTCCAAAAACATTCAGTACTTC. Protein product: CASSFEQGSKNIQYF.

The rearrangement joins TRBV7-9 to TRBJ1-1; 7 bases are shared with TRBD1. Looked up from germline, CDR1 is SEHNR and CDR2 is FQNEAQ (reference sequence). V shed 0 bases, J shed 1 base, and the junction held 5 bases outside the gene matches. The CDR3 is 16 amino acids. CDR3 coding DNA: TGTGCCAGCAGCTTAGCCTCCGGGACAGCGAACACTGAAGCTTTCTTT. It encodes CASSLASGTANTEAFF.

The chain uses TRBV7-2 and TRBJ2-7; D remains unclear. V was cut by 5 bases and J by 0 bases, with 5 bases left in between. Germline V gene data show CDR1 as SGHTA and CDR2 as FQGNSA. CDR3 length equals 12 residues. The CDR3 reads CASSLISYEQYF. CDR3 nucleotide sequence: TGTGCCAGCAGCCTTATCTCCTACGAGCAGTACTTC.

The chain couples TRBV19 to TRBJ2-7; 7 bases align to TRBD1. J lost 0 bases, V lost 3 bases, and 2 bases had no gene match. Germline CDR1 and CDR2: LNHDA and SQIVND (reference sequence). The CDR3 loop spans 14 amino acids. Here the CDR3 DNA reads TGTGCCAGTAGTATGAGGGGGCCCTCCTACGAGCAGTACTTC. Protein product: CASSMRGPSYEQYF.

CDR3 protein: CASRGGAHGYTF. In DNA form, the CDR3 reads TGTGCCAGCAGAGGGGGGGCCCATGGCTACACCTTC. The V call is TRBV27, the J call TRBJ1-2; weak D call: TRBD1 (6 bases). This CDR3 region has 12 residues. The V gene lost 6 bases and the J gene lost 6 bases, with 11 bases spanning the gap. Germline V gives CDR1 MNHEY, CDR2 SMNVEV (reference sequence).

Notes on this clone: A read error may account for a junction end that differs from germline. This chain connects TRBV28 to TRBJ1-4; D is unresolved. The length of the CDR3 is 12 residues. Germline values: CDR1 MDHEN, CDR2 SYDVKM. CDR3 loop: CASSLTDEKLFF. CDR3 DNA: TGTGCCAGCAGTTTAACTGATGAAAAACTGTTTTTT. The full variable domain, its missing parts supplied by reference TRBV28 and TRBJ1-4, is DVKVTQSSRYLVKRTGEKVFLECVQDMDHENMFWYRQDPGLGLRLIYFSYDVKMKEKGDIPEGYSVSREKKERFSLILESASTNQTSMYLCASSLTDEKLFFGSGTQLSVL.

This clone showed up just a few times. The chain joins TRBV11-2 to TRBJ2-7; 7 bases line up with TRBD2. The ends lost 10 bases at V and 5 bases at J; junction bases unmatched: 20. Per germline, CDR1 SGHAT and CDR2 FQNNGV. There are 16 residues in the CDR3. Written as DNA, the CDR3 is TGTGCCACCAACTACCGGGGGGATTTCCGAGGCGACGAGCAGTACTTC. This encodes CATNYRGDFRGDEQYF.

The chain is built from TRBV7-8 and TRBJ2-1; D uncertain. CDR3 length equals 14 residues. CDR1 SGHVS and CDR2 FQNEAQ come from the germline V gene. Trimming left V 1 base short and J 9 bases short, with 13 bases between. The CDR3 sequence: CASSLGLAYGEQFF. CDR3 sequence (DNA): TGTGCCAGCAGCTTAGGTTTAGCCTACGGTGAGCAGTTCTTC.

The chain recombines TRBV7-9 with TRBJ1-5; TRBD1 aligns across 7 bases. CDR1 and CDR2 (germline): SEHNR, FQNEAQ (reference sequence). V dropped 4 bases and J dropped 3; count of bases not matched to a gene: 3. The CDR3 loop spans 14 amino acids. DNA for the CDR3: TGTGCCAGCAGCTCAGGGGGTGTCAATCAGCCCCAGCATTTT. Translation gives CASSSGGVNQPQHF.

The rearrangement links TRBV18 to TRBJ2-1, with D possibly matching TRBD1 (7 bases). Per germline, CDR1 KGHSH and CDR2 LQKENI. The V and J ends lost 0 bases and 6 bases respectively, with 15 bases between them. The CDR3 covers 16 residues. The CDR3, as DNA: TGTGCCAGCTCACCACCGGCAGGGGGGAAGGGCAATGAGCAGTTCTTC. It encodes CASSPPAGGKGNEQFF. Full variable domain (missing parts from reference TRBV18 and TRBJ2-1): NAGVMQNPRHLVRRRGQEARLRCSPMKGHSHVYWYRQLPEEGLKFMVYLQKENIIDESGMPKERFSAEFPKEGPSILRIQQVVRGDSAAYFCASSPPAGGKGNEQFFGPGTRLTVL.

This clone appeared once. The J gene is TRBJ1-1, the V gene TRBV12-5, with D unresolved. The CDR3 consists of 13 residues. From germline, CDR1 is LGHNT and CDR2 FRNRAP. The V end was cut by 7 bases, the J end by 5 bases, with 14 bases between. DNA of the CDR3: TGTGCTAGTGCTCCAATCGGGGTTACTGAAGCTTTCTTT. Residues: CASAPIGVTEAFF.

The genes are TRBV9 and TRBJ2-2; possible D gene TRBD2, 5 bases. The CDR3 covers 16 residues. Germline V gene sequence: CDR1 SGDLS, CDR2 YYNGEE. V gave up 0 bases and J gave up 4 bases, with 13 bases separating them. In DNA, the CDR3 is TGTGCCAGCAGCGTAGTAAGGCCTGGAGGCACCGGGGAGCTGTTTTTT. Protein: CASSVVRPGGTGELFF.

This clone has a handful of counts. The chain combines TRBV14 with TRBJ2-4; 9 bases match TRBD1. The CDR3 contains 18 residues. The germline V gene encodes CDR1 SGHDN and CDR2 FVKESK. The trim removed 0 bases at V and 7 bases at J, leaving 13 bases unmatched. The chain's CDR3 is CASSQDGVGQGLFNIQYF. The DNA of the CDR3 is TGTGCCAGCAGCCAAGATGGCGTGGGACAGGGTCTTTTTAACATTCAGTACTTC.

V and J are TRBV2 and TRBJ1-1; D is unclear. Trimming left V 6 bases short and J 5 bases short, with 16 bases between. Germline V gene data show CDR1 as SNHLY and CDR2 as FYNNEI. CDR3 length: 14 amino acids. The CDR3 spells CASSETDVWTEAFF. CDR3 in DNA: TGTGCCAGCAGCGAGACTGACGTGTGGACTGAAGCTTTCTTT. Drawing the rest from reference TRBV2 and TRBJ1-1, the complete variable domain is EPEVTQTPSHQVTQMGQEVILRCVPISNHLYFYWYRQILGQKVEFLVSFYNNEISEKSEIFDDQFSVERPDGSNFTLKIRSTKLEDSAMYFCASSETDVWTEAFFGQGTRLTVV.

The chain has TRBV10-3 and TRBJ1-6; unclear D gene. The CDR3 length is 15 residues. Germline V gives CDR1 ENHRY, CDR2 SYGVKD. Trimming stripped 6 bases from V and 0 bases from J, with 9 bases between. The CDR3 here is CAIRGGSSYNSPLHF. The CDR3 coding sequence is TGTGCCATCAGGGGAGGGAGCTCCTATAATTCACCCCTCCACTTT.

The chain has TRBV5-4 and TRBJ2-7, with 15 positions matching TRBD2. The CDR3 is 17 residues long. CDR1 SGHNT and CDR2 YYREEE come from the germline V gene (reference sequence). V shed 2 bases and J 5 bases; nucleotides not matched to a gene: 8. The CDR3 DNA sequence: TGTGCCAGCAGCTTTCCCGGGGGACTAGCGGGAGGCAACGAGCAGTACTTC. Protein: CASSFPGGLAGGNEQYF. The full variable domain, in which reference TRBV5-4 and TRBJ2-7 provide the parts outside the CDR3, is ETGVTQSPTHLIKTRGQQVTLRCSSQSGHNTVSWYQQALGQGPQFIFQYYREEENGRGNFPPRFSGLQFPNYSSELNVNALELDDSALYLCASSFPGGLAGGNEQYFGPGTRLTVT.

This sequence joins TRBV6-5 and TRBJ1-1, with D possibly TRBD1 on 5 matching bases. CDR1 and CDR2 from the germline V gene are MNHEY and SVGAGI. The CDR3 totals 10 residues. The V end lost 6 bases, the J end lost 7 bases, and 6 bases lay between the germline ends. Written as DNA, the CDR3 is TGTGCCAGCAGCAGGGTTGAAGCTTTCTTT. Protein: CASSRVEAFF.

J is TRBJ1-1 and V is TRBV19, with D tentatively TRBD1 (5 bases). The germline CDR1 and CDR2 sequences are LNHDA and SQIVND (reference sequence). V gave up 7 bases and J gave up 1 base, with 10 bases separating them. The CDR3 consists of 13 residues. This CDR3 reads CASKEGWNTEAFF. DNA for the CDR3: TGTGCCAGTAAGGAGGGGTGGAACACTGAAGCTTTCTTT.

This chain links TRBV7-8 with TRBJ2-3; 9 bases agree with TRBD2. Germline V gene sequence: CDR1 SGHVS, CDR2 FQNEAQ. Trimming cost V 3 bases and J 0 bases; bases outside gene matches: 4. CDR3 size: 16 residues. The CDR3 nucleotides read TGTGCCAGCAGCTTGATTACTAGCGGGAGCACAGATACGCAGTATTTT. Its protein is CASSLITSGSTDTQYF.

Only a few counts were recorded for this clone. The chain combines TRBV5-6 with TRBJ1-2; 9 positions agree with TRBD1. From germline, CDR1 is SGHDT and CDR2 YYEEEE. This CDR3 contains 14 residues. The V segment lost 6 bases and the J segment 2 bases; nucleotides outside the gene matches: 5. DNA for the CDR3: TGTGCCAGCATACGGACAGGGGAAAACTATGGCTACACCTTC. Translating it yields CASIRTGENYGYTF.

This chain uses TRBV3-1 (or the pseudogene TRBV3-2) with TRBJ1-3; possibly TRBD1 for D (6 bases). CDR1 and CDR2 from the germline V gene are LGHDT and YNNKEL (reference sequence). The CDR3 is 16 residues long. The V gene lost 1 base and the J gene lost 0 bases, with 10 bases spanning the gap. The CDR3 region is CASSQGRGHSGNTIYF. CDR3 nucleotide sequence: TGTGCCAGCAGCCAAGGTAGGGGACACTCTGGAAACACCATATATTTT.

In its sample, this clone was seen once. V gene TRBV7-9 combines with J gene TRBJ2-1, with 11 positions matching TRBD2. The V gene end was trimmed by 3 bases and the J gene end by 9 bases; junction bases not matched to a gene: 10. The V gene's germline CDR1 is SEHNR and CDR2 FQNEAQ (reference sequence). This CDR3 comprises 16 residues. Here the CDR3 reads CASSFPGLAVSGEQFF. In DNA, the CDR3 is TGTGCCAGCAGCTTTCCGGGACTAGCGGTATCCGGTGAGCAGTTCTTC.

V is TRBV7-8 and J is TRBJ1-2; D remains ambiguous. The V and J ends lost 1 base and 7 bases respectively, with 7 bases between them. The CDR3 is 12 amino acids. CDR1 is SGHVS, CDR2 FQNEAQ, per germline. This CDR3 reads CASSLEEGGYTF. The CDR3 bases are TGTGCCAGCAGCTTAGAGGAGGGTGGCTACACCTTC.

The V gene is TRBV2, the J gene TRBJ1-5, with 9 bases identical to TRBD1. The CDR3 is 14 residues long. The V gene end was trimmed by 8 bases and the J gene end by 9 bases; junction bases not matched to a gene: 11. Germline CDR1 SNHLY, CDR2 FYNNEI. The CDR3 spells CASGDRDVYTPQHF. CDR3 nucleotide sequence: TGTGCCAGCGGGGACAGGGACGTCTATACGCCCCAGCATTTT.

This clone has only a few counts. The chain joins TRBV5-5 to TRBJ1-4; a weak D match, TRBD1 (6 bases). V was shortened by 4 bases and J by 0 bases, with 10 bases between the two germline ends. The germline gives CDR1 SGHKS, CDR2 YYEKEE (reference sequence). This CDR3 has 15 amino acids. DNA of the CDR3: TGTGCCAGCAGCCCAGGGGAAACAACTAATGAAAAACTGTTTTTT. Encoded protein: CASSPGETTNEKLFF.

The V gene is TRBV2, the J gene TRBJ1-4; D is uncertain. Germline V lookup: CDR1 SNHLY, CDR2 FYNNEI. The CDR3 loop spans 12 amino acids. Trimming took off 6 bases at V and 12 bases at J, with 14 bases between the two ends. The CDR3 reads CASRKGMAELFF. CDR3 bases: TGTGCCAGCAGGAAAGGTATGGCGGAACTGTTTTTT.